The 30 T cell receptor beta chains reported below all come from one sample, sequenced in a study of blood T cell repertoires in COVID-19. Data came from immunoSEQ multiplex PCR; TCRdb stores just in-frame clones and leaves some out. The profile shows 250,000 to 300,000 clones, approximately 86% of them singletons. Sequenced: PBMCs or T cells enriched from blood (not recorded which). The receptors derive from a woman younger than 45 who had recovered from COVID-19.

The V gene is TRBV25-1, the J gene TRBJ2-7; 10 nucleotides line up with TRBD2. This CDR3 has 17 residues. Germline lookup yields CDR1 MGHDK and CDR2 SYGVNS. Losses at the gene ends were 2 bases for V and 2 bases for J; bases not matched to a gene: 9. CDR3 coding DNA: TGTGCCAGCAGTGAAAGGGGGCTAGCGGGGGCCACCTACGAGCAGTACTTC. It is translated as CASSERGLAGATYEQYF.

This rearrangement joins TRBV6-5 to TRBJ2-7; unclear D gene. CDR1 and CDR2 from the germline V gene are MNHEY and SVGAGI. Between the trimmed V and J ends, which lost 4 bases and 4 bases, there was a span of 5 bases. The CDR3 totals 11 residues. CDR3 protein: CASSFYYEQYF. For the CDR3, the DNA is TGTGCCAGCAGTTTTTATTACGAGCAGTACTTC.

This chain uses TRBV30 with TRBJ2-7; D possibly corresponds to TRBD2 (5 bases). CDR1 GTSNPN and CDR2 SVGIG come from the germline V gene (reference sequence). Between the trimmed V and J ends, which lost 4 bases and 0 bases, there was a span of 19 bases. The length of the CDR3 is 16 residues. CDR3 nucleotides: TGTGCCTGGACTTTGTATTCCCGGGGTTCCTCCTACGAGCAGTACTTC. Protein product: CAWTLYSRGSSYEQYF.

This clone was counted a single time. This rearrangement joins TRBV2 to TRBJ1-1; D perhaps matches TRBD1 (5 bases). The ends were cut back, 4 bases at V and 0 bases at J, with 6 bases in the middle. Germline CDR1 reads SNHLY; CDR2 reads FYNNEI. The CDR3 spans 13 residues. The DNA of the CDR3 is TGTGCCAGCAGTGGACAGTTGAACACTGAAGCTTTCTTT. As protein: CASSGQLNTEAFF.

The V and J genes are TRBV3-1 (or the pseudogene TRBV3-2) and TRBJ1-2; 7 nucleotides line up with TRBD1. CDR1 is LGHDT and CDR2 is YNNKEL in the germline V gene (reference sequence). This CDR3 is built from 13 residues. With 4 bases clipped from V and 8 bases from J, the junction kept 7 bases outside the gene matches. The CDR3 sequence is CASSPQTGYGYTF. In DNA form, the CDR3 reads TGTGCCAGCAGCCCCCAGACAGGGTACGGCTACACCTTC.

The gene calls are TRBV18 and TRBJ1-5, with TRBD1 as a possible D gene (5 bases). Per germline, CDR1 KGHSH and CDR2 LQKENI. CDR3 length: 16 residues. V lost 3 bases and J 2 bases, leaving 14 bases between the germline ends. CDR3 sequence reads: CASSPSHGGGNQPQHF. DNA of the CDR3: TGTGCCAGCTCACCTTCTCACGGGGGAGGCAATCAGCCCCAGCATTTT.

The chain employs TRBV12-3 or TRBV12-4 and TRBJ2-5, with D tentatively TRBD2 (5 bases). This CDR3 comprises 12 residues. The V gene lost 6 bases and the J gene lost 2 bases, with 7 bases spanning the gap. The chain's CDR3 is CASSGVQETQYF. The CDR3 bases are TGTGCCAGCAGCGGGGTACAAGAGACCCAGTACTTC.

The CDR3 DNA reads as TGTGCCAGTAGTATATCGGGAAACACTGAAGCTTTCTTT. It translates to CASSISGNTEAFF. This chain joins TRBV19 and TRBJ1-1; D uncertain. Germline-derived CDR1 and CDR2 are LNHDA and SQIVND (reference sequence). Trimming took 2 bases from V and 2 from J, leaving 6 bases between them. This CDR3 has 13 residues.

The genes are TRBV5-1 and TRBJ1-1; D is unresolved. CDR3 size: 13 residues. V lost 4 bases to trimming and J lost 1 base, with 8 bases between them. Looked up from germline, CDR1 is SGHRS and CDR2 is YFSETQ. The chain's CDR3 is CASSRDWNTEAFF. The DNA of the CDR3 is TGCGCCAGCAGCCGCGACTGGAACACTGAAGCTTTCTTT.

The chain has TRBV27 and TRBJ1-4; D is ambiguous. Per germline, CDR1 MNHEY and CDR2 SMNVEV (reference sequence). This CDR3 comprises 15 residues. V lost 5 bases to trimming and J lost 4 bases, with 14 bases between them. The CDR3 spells CASSGERPFNEKLFF. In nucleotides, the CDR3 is TGTGCCAGCAGTGGCGAGCGGCCCTTTAATGAAAAACTGTTTTTT.

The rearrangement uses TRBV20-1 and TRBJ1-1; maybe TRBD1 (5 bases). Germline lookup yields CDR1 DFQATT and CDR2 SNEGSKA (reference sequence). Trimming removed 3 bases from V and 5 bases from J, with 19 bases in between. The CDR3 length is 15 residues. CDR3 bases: TGCAGTGCTAGTCGTTTTGTGGGGCAGTCAACTGAAGCTTTCTTT. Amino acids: CSASRFVGQSTEAFF.

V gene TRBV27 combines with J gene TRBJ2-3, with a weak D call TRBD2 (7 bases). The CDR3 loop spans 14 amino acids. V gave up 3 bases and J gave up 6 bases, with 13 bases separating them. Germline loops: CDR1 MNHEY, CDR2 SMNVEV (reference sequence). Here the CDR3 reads CASSFRGREDTQYF. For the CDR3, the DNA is TGTGCCAGCAGTTTTCGGGGGCGGGAGGATACGCAGTATTTT.

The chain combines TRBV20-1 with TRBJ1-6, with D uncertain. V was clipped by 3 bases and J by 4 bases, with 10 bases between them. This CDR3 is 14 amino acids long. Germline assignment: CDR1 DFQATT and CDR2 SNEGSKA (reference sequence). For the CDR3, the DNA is TGCAGTGCTAGTTCTCTCAGTTATAATTCACCCCTCCACTTT. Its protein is CSASSLSYNSPLHF.

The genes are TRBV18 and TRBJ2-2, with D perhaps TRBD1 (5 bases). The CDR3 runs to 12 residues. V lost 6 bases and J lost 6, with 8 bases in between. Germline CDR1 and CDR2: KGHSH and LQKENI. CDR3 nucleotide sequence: TGTGCCAGCTCTATAGGGGCCGGGGAGCTGTTTTTT. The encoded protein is CASSIGAGELFF.

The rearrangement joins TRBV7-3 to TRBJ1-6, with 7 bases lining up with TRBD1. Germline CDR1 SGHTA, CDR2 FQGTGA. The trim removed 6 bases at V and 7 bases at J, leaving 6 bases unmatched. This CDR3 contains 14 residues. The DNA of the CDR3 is TGTGCCAGCAGGTTGGGACAGCAAAATTCACCCCTCCACTTT. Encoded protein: CASRLGQQNSPLHF.

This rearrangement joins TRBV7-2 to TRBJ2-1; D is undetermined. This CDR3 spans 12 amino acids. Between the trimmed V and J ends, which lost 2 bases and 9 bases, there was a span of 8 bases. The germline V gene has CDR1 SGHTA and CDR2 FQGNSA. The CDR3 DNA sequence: TGTGCCAGCAGCTTATCTGGCATTGAGCAGTTCTTC. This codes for CASSLSGIEQFF.

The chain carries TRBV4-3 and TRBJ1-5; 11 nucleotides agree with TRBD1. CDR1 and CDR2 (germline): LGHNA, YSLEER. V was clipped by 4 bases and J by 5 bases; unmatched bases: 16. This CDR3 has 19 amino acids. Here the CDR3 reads CASSLSRTGGAGGHQPQHF. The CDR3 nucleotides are TGCGCCAGCAGCCTTAGTAGGACAGGGGGCGCTGGGGGCCATCAGCCCCAGCATTTT.

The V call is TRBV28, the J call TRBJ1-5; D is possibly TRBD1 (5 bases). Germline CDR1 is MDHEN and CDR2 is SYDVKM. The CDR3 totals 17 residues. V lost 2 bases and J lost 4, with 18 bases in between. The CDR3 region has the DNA TGTGCCAGCAGTTTACTCCCCCGGGGACTGGGGAATCAGCCCCAGCATTTT. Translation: CASSLLPRGLGNQPQHF.

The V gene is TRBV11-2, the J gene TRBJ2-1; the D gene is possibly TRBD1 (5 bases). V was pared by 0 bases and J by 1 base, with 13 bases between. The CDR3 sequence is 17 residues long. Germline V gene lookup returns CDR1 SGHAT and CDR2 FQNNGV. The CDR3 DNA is TGTGCCAGCAGCTTAGATTCCCCAGGGTGGTCCTACAATGAGCAGTTCTTC. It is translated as CASSLDSPGWSYNEQFF.

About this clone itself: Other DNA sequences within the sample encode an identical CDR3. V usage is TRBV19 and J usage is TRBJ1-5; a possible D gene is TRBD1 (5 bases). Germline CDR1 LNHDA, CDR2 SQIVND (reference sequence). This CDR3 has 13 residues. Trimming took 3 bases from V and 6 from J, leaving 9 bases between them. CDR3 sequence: CASSIREGQPQHF. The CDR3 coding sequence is TGTGCCAGTAGTATCAGGGAGGGTCAGCCCCAGCATTTT.

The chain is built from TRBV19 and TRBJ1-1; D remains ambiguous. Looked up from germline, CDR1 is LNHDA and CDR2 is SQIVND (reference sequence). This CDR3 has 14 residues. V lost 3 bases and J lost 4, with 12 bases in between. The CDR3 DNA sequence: TGTGCCAGTAGTATGGTCAAGGGAGGCACTGAAGCTTTCTTT. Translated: CASSMVKGGTEAFF.

The CDR3 here is CASSSDRVNYGYTF. CDR3 coding DNA: TGTGCCAGCAGTTCCGACAGGGTCAACTATGGCTACACCTTC. J is TRBJ1-2 and V is TRBV6-5; 7 nucleotides align to TRBD1. V lost 4 bases and J lost 2; bases outside the gene matches: 4. In germline, CDR1 is MNHEY, CDR2 SVGAGI. The CDR3 has 14 amino acids.

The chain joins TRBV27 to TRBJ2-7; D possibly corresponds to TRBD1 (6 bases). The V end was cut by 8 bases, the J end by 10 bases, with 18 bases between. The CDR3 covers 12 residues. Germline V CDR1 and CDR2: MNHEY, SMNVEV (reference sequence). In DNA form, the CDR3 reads TGTGCCAGCCGTACCCCGCCAGGGGATCAGTACTTC. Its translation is CASRTPPGDQYF.

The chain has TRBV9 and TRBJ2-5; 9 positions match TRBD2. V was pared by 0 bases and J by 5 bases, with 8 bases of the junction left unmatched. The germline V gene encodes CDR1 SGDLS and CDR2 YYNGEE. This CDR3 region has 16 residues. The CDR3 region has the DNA TGTGCCAGCAGCGTAGCTCGCCTAGCGGGAATGGAGACCCAGTACTTC. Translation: CASSVARLAGMETQYF.

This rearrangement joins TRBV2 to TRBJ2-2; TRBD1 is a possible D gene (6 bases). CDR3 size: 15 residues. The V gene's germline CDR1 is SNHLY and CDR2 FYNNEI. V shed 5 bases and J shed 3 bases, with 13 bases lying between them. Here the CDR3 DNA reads TGTGCCAGCAGTTTACAGGGATCGGACACCGGGGAGCTGTTTTTT. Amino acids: CASSLQGSDTGELFF.

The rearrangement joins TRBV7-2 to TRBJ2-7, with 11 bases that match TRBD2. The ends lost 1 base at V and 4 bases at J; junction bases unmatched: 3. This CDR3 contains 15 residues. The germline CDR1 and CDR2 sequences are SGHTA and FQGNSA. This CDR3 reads CASSLVAGGRYEQYF. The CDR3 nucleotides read TGTGCCAGCAGCTTAGTAGCGGGAGGGCGGTACGAGCAGTACTTC.

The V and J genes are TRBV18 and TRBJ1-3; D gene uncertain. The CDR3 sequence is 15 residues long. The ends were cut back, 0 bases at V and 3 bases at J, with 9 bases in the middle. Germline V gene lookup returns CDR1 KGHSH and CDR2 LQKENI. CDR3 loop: CASSPPRGIGNTIYF. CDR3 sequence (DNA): TGTGCCAGCTCACCACCACGGGGAATTGGAAACACCATATATTTT.

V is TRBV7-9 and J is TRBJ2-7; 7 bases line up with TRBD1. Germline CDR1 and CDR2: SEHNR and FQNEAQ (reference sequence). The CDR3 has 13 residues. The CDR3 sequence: CVKPGQSPYEQYF. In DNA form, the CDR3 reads TGTGTCAAGCCGGGACAGAGCCCCTACGAGCAGTACTTC.

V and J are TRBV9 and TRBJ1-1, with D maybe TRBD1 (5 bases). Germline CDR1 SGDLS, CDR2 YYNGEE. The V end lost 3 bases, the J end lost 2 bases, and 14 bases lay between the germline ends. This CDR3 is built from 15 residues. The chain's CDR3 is CASSAAGDRNTEAFF. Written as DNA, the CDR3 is TGTGCCAGCAGCGCGGCCGGTGACAGAAACACTGAAGCTTTCTTT.

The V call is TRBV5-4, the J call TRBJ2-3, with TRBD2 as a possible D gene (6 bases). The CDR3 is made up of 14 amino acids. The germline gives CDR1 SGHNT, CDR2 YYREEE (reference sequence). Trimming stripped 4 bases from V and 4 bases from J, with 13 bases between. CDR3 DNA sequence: TGTGCCAGCAGCCGATCAGCGGGTGCAGATACGCAGTATTTT. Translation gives CASSRSAGADTQYF.